This T cell receptor beta chain was obtained from a study of blood T cell repertoires in COVID-19. Assay: immunoSEQ multiplex PCR; the TCRdb copy retains only in-frame clones and omits some. The sample lists 210,000 or so clones, around 80% seen once, with about 4% in the top ten. In germline, CDR1 is LNHDA, CDR2 SQIVND (reference sequence). The V gene lost 3 bases and the J gene lost 5 bases, with 19 bases spanning the gap. This CDR3 has 16 residues. Sequencing used PBMCs or T cells enriched from blood (not recorded which). This chain uses TRBV19 with TRBJ1-1; D call uncertain. The sequence was collected from a man under 40 with acute COVID-19. The CDR3 reads CASSILGSGGGTEAFF. The CDR3 DNA follows: TGTGCCAGTAGTATTTTGGGCTCAGGAGGTGGGACTGAAGCTTTCTTT. The variable domain in full, completed from reference TRBV19 and TRBJ1-1, reads DGGITQSPKYLFRKEGQNVTLSCEQNLNHDAMYWYRQDPGQGLRLIYYSQIVNDFQKGDIAEGYSVSREKKESFPLTVTSAQKNPTAFYLCASSILGSGGGTEAFFGQGTRLTVV.